This TCR beta chain was captured by sequencing in a study of blood T cell repertoires in COVID-19. Whole-study context: Sites in the United States, Italy and Spain provided acute and convalescent COVID-19 samples. PBMCs, B-cell-depleted T cells, or T cells were the source of the cDNA or gDNA that made up the material.

As originally analysed: The authors estimated nucleated cell counts from reference gene primer amplification. Assay used: immunoSEQ multiplex PCR; TCRdb lists only in-frame clones, some missing. Clonal size and the V and J genes are those of that table, whereas D and trimming came from the DNA. The profile shows some 120,000 clones, 82% of them singletons. The V gene lost 0 bases and the J gene lost 1 base, with 9 bases spanning the gap. The CDR3 contains 16 residues. Germline CDR1 is SGHAT and CDR2 is FQNNGV. The source material was peripheral blood. The chain links TRBV11-2 to TRBJ1-4; D not resolved. The receptor was isolated from a human donor in a cohort sampled during active COVID-19. CDR3 DNA sequence: TGTGCCAGCAGCTTAGATTTACCGGGAACTAATGAAAAACTGTTTTTT. This codes for CASSLDLPGTNEKLFF.